The clone carrying this TCR beta chain was seen many times. Its target is not known. This record belongs to a study of neurological immune-mediated disorders. Notes on the study in general: The study phylogenetically grouped the repertoires of 18 of 34 multiple sclerosis patients into one related-CDR3 cluster, a possible signature.

MiXCR, run by TCRdb on the 5' RACE reads, gives a single entry per CDR3 protein. Among under 75,000 distinct CDR3 sequences listed, 3.2% were seen once. What was sequenced was PBMCs. The receptor's source is a woman in her 50s with multiple sclerosis.

CDR3 sequence: CASSSTGNEQYF. In DNA form, the CDR3 reads TGCGCCAGCAGTTCGACAGGGAACGAGCAGTACTTC. The V and J genes are TRBV5-1 and TRBJ2-7; 7 nucleotides agree with TRBD1. V dropped 5 bases and J dropped 5; count of bases not matched to a gene: 4. The CDR3 runs 12 residues. Per germline, CDR1 SGHRS and CDR2 YFSETQ.